This record covers a single T cell receptor beta chain. The antigen is undetermined. The data are from a study of blood T cells in healthy people across ages. Study-wide findings and caveats: With naive T cell percentage, TCR beta diversity showed a strong correlation.

The CDR3 sequence is 17 residues long. Germline values: CDR1 MNHEY, CDR2 SVGAGI. V lost 0 bases to trimming and J lost 2 bases; unmatched junction nucleotides: 10. Each donor was a healthy Caucasian individual from Russia, aged roughly 6 to 90. A second PCR of 7 to 11 cycles used a sample-barcoded 5' primer and a J-beta primer mix. TCRdb processed the 5' RACE reads anew with MiXCR; each CDR3 protein has one entry. This sample has some 860,000 distinct CDR3 sequences, with approximately 53% found just once. Sequencing was done on a sample of blood. The receptor was derived from a man in his forties or fifties in good health. The chain is built from TRBV6-5 and TRBJ2-7, with 7 nucleotides matching TRBD1. CDR3 in amino acids: CASSYSTRDSSAYEQYF. DNA for the CDR3: TGTGCCAGCAGTTACTCAACGAGGGACAGCAGTGCCTACGAGCAGTACTTC.